This TCR beta chain was sequenced for a study of blood T cell repertoires in COVID-19. On the study more broadly: Donors in the United States, Italy and Spain gave samples during acute or convalescent COVID-19. T cells, B-cell-depleted T cells, or PBMCs supplied cDNA or gDNA.

Germline lookup yields CDR1 SNHLY and CDR2 FYNNEI. V lost 3 bases and J lost 5, with 11 bases in between. The CDR3 is 14 residues long. Under the authors' procedure: For nucleated cells, counts were estimated from reference gene primer amplification. Sequencing was performed with immunoSEQ multiplex PCR; in TCRdb, only in-frame clones are kept and a portion is missing. That table supplies the V and J calls and clone size; D and trimming were determined from the DNA. Of fewer than 250,000 clones in the sample, 83% are singletons; the top ten hold around 2.3%. The source is a woman aged 40 to 50 with active or convalescent COVID-19. Sequencing was done on a sample of peripheral blood. V gene TRBV2 combines with J gene TRBJ1-5; no reliable D call. The CDR3 loop is CASSESEVHQPQHF. The CDR3 DNA follows: TGTGCCAGCAGTGAGAGTGAGGTTCATCAGCCCCAGCATTTT.